This T cell receptor (beta chain) derives from a study of T cell responses to AZD1222 COVID-19 vaccine. This clone came up once. Its antigen is not identified. TCRdb's table, derived via immunoSEQ multiplex PCR, lists solely in-frame clones and lacks some. The sample carries some 110,000 clones, 80% to 90% recorded once. Study findings and constraints: Unmutated variant regions reportedly attract nearly half of all spike-specific TCRs. Clonal diversity was possibly underestimated, and white British individuals and females predominated among donors.

This sequence was found in an adult in good health. Sequencing used peripheral blood, obtained on day 0 of AZD1222 vaccination.

The CDR3 DNA reads TGTGCCAGTTCCACCGGGGGGGGCAGAGAAGAGACCCAGTACTTC. This translates into CASSTGGGREETQYF. The V call is TRBV19, the J call TRBJ2-5; TRBD2 agrees at 8 bases. Germline CDR1 LNHDA, CDR2 SQIVND (reference sequence). This CDR3 is 15 amino acids long. V gave up 8 bases and J gave up 3 bases; unmatched junction bases: 11.